This T cell receptor (beta chain) was observed in a study of response to subunit inactivated influenza vaccine. General study points: That few new T cells are recruited by each seasonal influenza vaccination was the authors' suggestion.

Per germline, CDR1 SGHKS and CDR2 YYEKEE (reference sequence). CDR3 length: 15 residues. The ends lost 4 bases at V and 4 bases at J; junction bases unmatched: 10. The sample holds a few counts of this clonotype. Its antigen remains unknown. TCRdb independently ran MiXCR on the RT-PCR reads; one entry per CDR3 protein. The data contain about half a million distinct CDR3 sequences, over 25% of them singletons. The chain combines TRBV5-5 with TRBJ1-1; 7 bases fit TRBD1. Sequenced material: CD4+ T cells sorted from PBMCs, taken around 5 days after vaccination. The TCR comes from a man aged 45-65 years who received an inactivated influenza vaccine. CDR3 residues: CASSRSLGQSTEAFF. CDR3 DNA sequence: TGTGCCAGCAGCCGGTCTCTGGGACAGAGCACTGAAGCTTTCTTT. Full variable domain (outside the CDR3, taken from reference TRBV5-5 and TRBJ1-1): DAGVTQSPTHLIKTRGQQVTLRCSPISGHKSVSWYQQVLGQGPQFIFQYYEKEERGRGNFPDRFSARQFPNYSSELNVNALLLGDSALYLCASSRSLGQSTEAFFGQGTRLTVV.